The 17 T cell receptor beta chains below were found in one sample sequenced in a study of blood T cell repertoires in COVID-19 (dated by TCRdb to 2018 to 2021). Libraries were prepared through the immunoSEQ multiplex PCR assay. TCRdb stores this immuneACCESS table with in-frame sequences only. Part of the clones is absent; in the studies checked, under half of the shortfall reflects unresolved V genes, and no reason is known for the rest. The sample yields approximately 160,000 clones; roughly 86% were counted once. The ten most abundant clones make up 5.5% to 7% of the sample. Sequencing used peripheral blood. These receptors were collected from a middle-aged man with active or convalescent COVID-19.

This chain links TRBV10-3 with TRBJ2-3; TRBD2 aligns across 10 bases. The length of the CDR3 is 14 residues. With V trimmed by 11 bases and J by 4 bases, 9 bases remained unmatched. Looked up from germline, CDR1 is ENHRY and CDR2 is SYGVKD. The CDR3 here is CAAKASGGPDTQYF. DNA of the CDR3: TGTGCCGCCAAGGCTAGCGGGGGCCCAGATACGCAGTATTTT.

CDR3 nucleotide sequence: TGTGCCAGCAGGACTTGGGGGGGTAGCACAGATACGCAGTATTTT. Translation gives CASRTWGGSTDTQYF. The chain couples TRBV3-1 (or the pseudogene TRBV3-2) to TRBJ2-3; 7 positions match TRBD2. This CDR3 is 15 amino acids long. V trimming: 6 bases; J trimming: 0 bases; junction bases outside the gene matches: 6. Per the germline V gene, CDR1 is LGHDT and CDR2 is YNNKEL (reference sequence).

This clone was seen only a few times. CDR3: CASSLSGQENSPLHF. The CDR3 coding sequence is TGTGCCAGCAGCTTATCAGGACAGGAGAATTCACCCCTCCACTTT. This sequence joins TRBV7-3 and TRBJ1-6, with 7 bases that match TRBD1. CDR1 is SGHTA, CDR2 FQGTGA, per germline. The V segment lost 2 bases and the J segment 7 bases; nucleotides outside the gene matches: 5. The CDR3 covers 15 residues. The full variable domain, with the rest looked up from reference TRBV7-3 and TRBJ1-6, is GAGVSQTPSNKVTEKGKYVELRCDPISGHTALYWYRQSLGQGPEFLIYFQGTGAADDSGLPNDRFFAVRPEGSVSTLKIQRTERGDSAVYLCASSLSGQENSPLHFGNGTRLTVT.

The rearrangement uses TRBV5-1 and TRBJ2-1; the match to TRBD2 covers 8 bases. V lost 3 bases and J lost 3; bases outside the gene matches: 11. This CDR3 is 17 amino acids long. CDR1 is SGHRS, CDR2 YFSETQ, per germline. As DNA, the CDR3 is TGCGCCAGCAGCTCAACGGGTTCGACTAGCGACTACAATGAGCAGTTCTTC. Translation gives CASSSTGSTSDYNEQFF.

The chain employs TRBV20-1 and TRBJ2-5; 8 bases agree with TRBD2. Germline V gene lookup returns CDR1 DFQATT and CDR2 SNEGSKA (reference sequence). V lost 4 bases to trimming and J lost 5 bases; unmatched junction nucleotides: 0. CDR3 length: 11 residues. The CDR3 DNA is TGCAGTGCTATAGCGGGGGAGACCCAGTACTTC. Translating it yields CSAIAGETQYF.

The chain uses TRBV6-5 and TRBJ1-4; D might be TRBD1 (5 bases). CDR3 length: 14 residues. Deletions cut 6 bases from V and 7 bases from J, with 15 bases between. Germline loops: CDR1 MNHEY, CDR2 SVGAGI. The CDR3 reads CASRPGGGGEKLFF. The CDR3 nucleotides read TGTGCCAGCAGACCCGGGGGGGGTGGTGAAAAACTGTTTTTT.

The chain is built from TRBV7-2 and TRBJ2-5; 13 nucleotides line up with TRBD2. CDR1 is SGHTA, CDR2 FQGNSA, per germline. CDR3 size: 17 residues. Unmatched junction bases numbered 8, after V lost 4 bases and J lost 3 bases. The chain's CDR3 is CASSSSPGLAGEETQYF. CDR3 bases: TGTGCCAGCAGCTCTAGTCCCGGACTAGCGGGGGAAGAGACCCAGTACTTC. Combining the CDR3 with reference TRBV7-2 and TRBJ2-5 gives the whole variable domain GAGVSQSPSNKVTEKGKDVELRCDPISGHTALYWYRQSLGQGLEFLIYFQGNSAPDKSGLPSDRFSAERTGGSVSTLTIQRTQQEDSAVYLCASSSSPGLAGEETQYFGPGTRLLVL.

This sequence joins TRBV3-1 (or the pseudogene TRBV3-2) and TRBJ2-3, with TRBD2 matching 10 bases. CDR3 size: 17 residues. The trim removed 4 bases at V and 3 bases at J, leaving 10 bases unmatched. Germline CDR1 is LGHDT and CDR2 is YNNKEL (reference sequence). The chain's CDR3 is CASSPEQSGRATDTQYF. The CDR3 bases are TGTGCCAGCAGCCCAGAACAGAGCGGGAGGGCGACAGATACGCAGTATTTT.

The chain combines TRBV5-8 with TRBJ1-4; D uncertain. CDR1 and CDR2 (germline): SGHTS, YDEGEE. Deletions cut 4 bases from V and 6 bases from J, with 4 bases between. The length of the CDR3 is 11 residues. The chain's CDR3 is CASSPYEKLFF. DNA for the CDR3: TGTGCCAGCAGCCCGTATGAAAAACTGTTTTTT.

This clone showed up just once. This chain connects TRBV5-1 to TRBJ2-7; 10 bases align to TRBD1. Germline V lookup: CDR1 SGHRS, CDR2 YFSETQ. V lost 5 bases and J lost 2; bases outside the gene matches: 4. The CDR3 totals 14 residues. CDR3 protein: CASSTGQGTYEQYF. CDR3 DNA sequence: TGCGCCAGCAGTACGGGACAGGGGACCTACGAGCAGTACTTC.

The chain joins TRBV4-3 to TRBJ1-2; D uncertain. Germline CDR1 reads LGHNA; CDR2 reads YSLEER. This CDR3 is built from 14 residues. The ends were cut back, 0 bases at V and 6 bases at J, with 11 bases in the middle. Written as DNA, the CDR3 is TGCGCCAGCAGCCAAGATCGAACTCCGCATGGCTACACCTTC. This encodes CASSQDRTPHGYTF.

V and J are TRBV6-5 and TRBJ2-5; no clear D gene. V was clipped by 2 bases and J by 5 bases, with 12 bases between them. The CDR3 covers 14 residues. Germline-derived CDR1 and CDR2 are MNHEY and SVGAGI. CDR3 region: CASSYGLYGETQYF. CDR3 bases: TGTGCCAGCAGTTACGGGCTTTATGGGGAGACCCAGTACTTC.

The chain carries TRBV6-6 and TRBJ1-3; the match to TRBD1 covers 10 bases. The CDR3 spans 15 residues. CDR1 and CDR2 from the germline V gene are MNHNY and SVGAGI (reference sequence). The ends lost 6 bases at V and 2 bases at J; junction bases unmatched: 4. CDR3 coding DNA: TGTGCCAGCAGAGGGACAGGGGTTGCTGGAAACACCATATATTTT. Translating it yields CASRGTGVAGNTIYF.

A single count supports this clone. The chain links TRBV7-9 to TRBJ1-2; D might be TRBD1 (6 bases). The V end lost 0 bases, the J end lost 11 bases, and 19 bases lay between the germline ends. Germline V gives CDR1 SEHNR, CDR2 FQNEAQ (reference sequence). CDR3 length equals 15 residues. CDR3 DNA: TGTGCCAGCAGCTTAGCGAAGTTAGGTACAGGGTGGTACACCTTC. Its translation: CASSLAKLGTGWYTF.

This clone was counted a single time. This chain links TRBV9 with TRBJ2-7; TRBD2 matches 13 bases. Germline V CDR1 and CDR2: SGDLS, YYNGEE. The CDR3 has 15 residues. The J segment lost 4 bases and the V segment lost 4 bases, leaving 5 bases of the junction unmatched. In DNA form, the CDR3 reads TGTGCCAGCAGCCCCAGGACTAGCGGGGGATACGAGCAGTACTTC. Encoded protein: CASSPRTSGGYEQYF.

CDR3 sequence (DNA): TGTGCCAGCAGTTGGACAGGCCTAGCGACCCAGTACTTC. It is translated as CASSWTGLATQYF. The chain joins TRBV25-1 to TRBJ2-5; TRBD1 agrees at 7 bases. The CDR3 consists of 13 residues. J lost 7 bases, V lost 5 bases, and 7 bases had no gene match. Germline CDR1 reads MGHDK; CDR2 reads SYGVNS.

The rearrangement uses TRBV12-3 or TRBV12-4 and TRBJ1-2, with 9 nucleotides matching TRBD1. The length of the CDR3 is 13 residues. Trimming cost V 7 bases and J 6 bases; bases outside gene matches: 6. DNA of the CDR3: TGTGCCAGCACCTCGGGACAGGGCCATGGCTACACCTTC. As protein: CASTSGQGHGYTF.